What follows are 2 T cell receptor beta chains derived from one specimen sequenced in a study of blood T cell repertoires in COVID-19. Clones were read by immunoSEQ multiplex PCR, and TCRdb kept only the in-frame ones, dropping some. The profile covers 76,000 or so clones, with around nine tenths appearing a single time and under 9.5% taken by the ten largest. What was sequenced was peripheral blood. The source of these receptors is a man under 40 with acute or convalescent COVID-19.

V is TRBV5-4 and J is TRBJ2-7, with a weak D call TRBD2 (6 bases). The CDR3 spans 14 residues. Germline values: CDR1 SGHNT, CDR2 YYREEE (reference sequence). V was trimmed by 4 bases and J by 0 bases, leaving 11 bases between them. The CDR3, as DNA: TGTGCCAGCAGCCGAGAGGACTACTCCTACGAGCAGTACTTC. Protein: CASSREDYSYEQYF.

V gene TRBV19 combines with J gene TRBJ2-7; tentative D call: TRBD1 (6 bases). Germline loops: CDR1 LNHDA, CDR2 SQIVND (reference sequence). The V end was cut by 5 bases, the J end by 6 bases, with 20 bases between. CDR3 length: 15 residues. The CDR3 coding sequence is TGTGCCAGTAGTCTTCGGGAAACAGGGACGGGCGAGCAGTACTTC. Protein product: CASSLRETGTGEQYF.